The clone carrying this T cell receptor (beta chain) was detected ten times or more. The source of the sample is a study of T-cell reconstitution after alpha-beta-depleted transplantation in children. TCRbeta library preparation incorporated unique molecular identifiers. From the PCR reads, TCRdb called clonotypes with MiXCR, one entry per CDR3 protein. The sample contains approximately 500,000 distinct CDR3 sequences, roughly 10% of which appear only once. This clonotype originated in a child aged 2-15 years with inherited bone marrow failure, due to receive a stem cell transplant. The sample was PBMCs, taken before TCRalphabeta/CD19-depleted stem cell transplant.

The CDR3 loop is CASSFAYSTDTQYF. CDR3 in DNA: TGTGCCAGCAGCTTCGCCTATAGCACAGATACGCAGTATTTT. The chain links TRBV7-2 to TRBJ2-3; D is unresolved. This CDR3 contains 14 residues. V dropped 3 bases and J dropped 0 bases, with 7 bases sitting between them. Germline lookup yields CDR1 SGHTA and CDR2 FQGNSA.